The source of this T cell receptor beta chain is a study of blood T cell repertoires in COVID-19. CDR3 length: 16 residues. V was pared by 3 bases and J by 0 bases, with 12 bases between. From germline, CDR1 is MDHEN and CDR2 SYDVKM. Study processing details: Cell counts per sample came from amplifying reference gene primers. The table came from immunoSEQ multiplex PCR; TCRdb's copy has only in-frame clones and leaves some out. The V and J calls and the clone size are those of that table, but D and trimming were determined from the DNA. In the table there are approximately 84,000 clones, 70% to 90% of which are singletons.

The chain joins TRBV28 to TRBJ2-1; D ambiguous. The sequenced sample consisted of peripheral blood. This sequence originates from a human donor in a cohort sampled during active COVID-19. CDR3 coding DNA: TGTGCCAGCAGTTTCCACACTATTGCCTCCTACAATGAGCAGTTCTTC. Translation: CASSFHTIASYNEQFF.